The entry below describes one TCR beta chain. Its antigen is currently unknown. A CD45RA-negative memory subset and a CD45RA+ naive subset were separated from the CD4+ cells. The data belong to a study of shared clonotypes between healthy human individuals. General study findings and limits: The expectation was that sequencing depth would affect clonotype sharing among donors.

Here immunoSEQ multiplex PCR was the method, and the copy in TCRdb shows in-frame clones only, minus some. This table has some 1.5 million clones, around 98% appearing once. The origin of this receptor is a man aged 25-45 years in good health. The material sequenced was naive CD4+ T cells sorted from blood. This sample's subset: CD45RA+ positively selected.

For the CDR3, the DNA is TGTGCCAGCAGCTTTCAGGGAGGGTTTACTGGGGCCAACGTCCTGACTTTC. It is translated as CASSFQGGFTGANVLTF. The rearrangement links TRBV7-2 to TRBJ2-6; TRBD2 agrees at 7 bases. The CDR3 contains 17 residues. Germline V gene data show CDR1 as SGHTA and CDR2 as FQGNSA. With V trimmed by 3 bases and J by 2 bases, 7 bases remained unmatched.